This T cell receptor beta chain was obtained from a study of CD8 T cells in Susac syndrome. The wider study: When blood was drawn, patients with Susac syndrome were on intravenous immunoglobulin alone, on corticosteroids, or therapy-naive.

Random hexamers were used to reverse transcribe an amount of roughly 0.5 to 1 ug RNA. TCRdb called the immunoSEQ multiplex PCR reads again in MiXCR, with one record for every CDR3 protein. This sample has roughly 52,000 distinct CDR3 sequences, with approximately 95% found just once. Germline CDR1 SGHTA, CDR2 FQGNSA. V was cut by 2 bases and J by 8 bases, with 10 bases left in between. The CDR3 loop spans 13 amino acids. Sequencing of TCR beta was undertaken in CD8+ and CD4+ T cells derived from blood. The sample taken for sequencing was CD8+ T cells from PBMCs. The genes are TRBV7-2 and TRBJ2-1, with D hard to call. The receptor comes from a human donor with Susac syndrome. Here the CDR3 reads CASSLRSSDEQFF. CDR3 coding DNA: TGTGCCAGCAGCTTAAGAAGTTCCGATGAGCAGTTCTTC.